The rows below give T cell receptor beta chains drawn from one sample of a study of T-cell reconstitution after alpha-beta-depleted transplantation in children. MiXCR, run by TCRdb on the PCR reads, gives a single entry per CDR3 protein. The table has a few hundred thousand distinct CDR3 sequences, 10% to 15% seen once. The input for sequencing was PBMCs, mostly from graft donor cells, taken 360 days after TCRalphabeta/CD19-depleted stem cell transplant. Receptor source: a male patient under 18 who had a stem cell transplant for acute myeloid leukemia, so the T cells may come from the graft donor. The conserved cysteine and the conserved F or W are not part of the CDR3 here.

CDR3 protein: ASSPIPSGQETQY; J gene: TRBJ2-5; CDR3 length: 13; V gene: TRBV18
CDR3 protein: ASSLKEGLVEGSNTGELF; J gene: TRBJ2-2; CDR3 length: 18; V gene: TRBV7-3
CDR3 protein: ASSVAVSSYEQY; J gene: TRBJ2-7; CDR3 length: 12; V gene: TRBV9
CDR3 protein: ASSLSEVYQETQY; J gene: TRBJ2-5; CDR3 length: 13; V gene: TRBV12-3/TRBV12-4
CDR3 protein: ATRTGLTDTQY; J gene: TRBJ2-3; CDR3 length: 11; V gene: TRBV10-3
CDR3 protein: ACSGGPYEQY; J gene: TRBJ2-7; CDR3 length: 10; V gene: TRBV28
CDR3 protein: ASSLELNTGELF; J gene: TRBJ2-2; CDR3 length: 12; V gene: TRBV7-2
CDR3 protein: ASSSGTSGSWEQF; J gene: TRBJ2-1; CDR3 length: 13; V gene: TRBV7-8
CDR3 protein: ASSKGQINTEAF; J gene: TRBJ1-1; CDR3 length: 12; V gene: TRBV7-9
CDR3 protein: ATATGVDETQY; J gene: TRBJ2-5; CDR3 length: 11; V gene: TRBV24-1
CDR3 protein: ASRRQFTGELF; J gene: TRBJ2-2; CDR3 length: 11; V gene: TRBV28
CDR3 protein: SARQILALPYEQY; J gene: TRBJ2-7; CDR3 length: 13; V gene: TRBV20-1
CDR3 protein: ASSFRGTEKLF; J gene: TRBJ1-4; CDR3 length: 11; V gene: TRBV5-6
CDR3 protein: ASSLPAVQPQH; J gene: TRBJ1-5; CDR3 length: 11; V gene: TRBV12-3/TRBV12-4
CDR3 protein: SARPGTSGLITDTQY; J gene: TRBJ2-3; CDR3 length: 15; V gene: TRBV20-1
CDR3 protein: ASSQDRGKLF; J gene: TRBJ1-4; CDR3 length: 10; V gene: TRBV4-2
CDR3 protein: ASSLASGGIQY; J gene: TRBJ2-4; CDR3 length: 11; V gene: TRBV12-3/TRBV12-4
CDR3 protein: ASSESAGGYNEQF; J gene: TRBJ2-1; CDR3 length: 13; V gene: TRBV7-2
CDR3 protein: ASTSLSETQY; J gene: TRBJ2-5; CDR3 length: 10; V gene: TRBV2
CDR3 protein: SVAGTGAGYEQY; J gene: TRBJ2-7; CDR3 length: 12; V gene: TRBV29-1
CDR3 protein: ATSGVNYQETQY; J gene: TRBJ2-5; CDR3 length: 12; V gene: TRBV15
CDR3 protein: SVPLAGSYEQY; J gene: TRBJ2-7; CDR3 length: 11; V gene: TRBV29-1
CDR3 protein: ASSQTGYNSPLH; J gene: TRBJ1-6; CDR3 length: 12; V gene: TRBV28
CDR3 protein: ASSYRTDSNQPQH; J gene: TRBJ1-5; CDR3 length: 13; V gene: TRBV19
CDR3 protein: ASSPWVPRGTYEQY; J gene: TRBJ2-7; CDR3 length: 14; V gene: TRBV18
CDR3 protein: ASSPSWYEQY; J gene: TRBJ2-7; CDR3 length: 10; V gene: TRBV5-8
CDR3 protein: AISELSDSYEQY; J gene: TRBJ2-7; CDR3 length: 12; V gene: TRBV10-3
CDR3 protein: ASSPDRQGGELF; J gene: TRBJ2-2; CDR3 length: 12; V gene: TRBV7-2
CDR3 protein: ASRGQGTSGANVLT; J gene: TRBJ2-6; CDR3 length: 14; V gene: TRBV6-2/TRBV6-3
CDR3 protein: ASSSTSGKYNEQF; J gene: TRBJ2-1; CDR3 length: 13; V gene: TRBV28
CDR3 protein: SAQHGVGTNYEQY; J gene: TRBJ2-7; CDR3 length: 13; V gene: TRBV20-1
CDR3 protein: ASSFRVWEEFGKLSYEQY; J gene: TRBJ2-7; CDR3 length: 18; V gene: TRBV11-2
CDR3 protein: SAIDRGASTDTQY; J gene: TRBJ2-3; CDR3 length: 13; V gene: TRBV20-1
CDR3 protein: ASSLGLATGELF; J gene: TRBJ2-2; CDR3 length: 12; V gene: TRBV5-5
CDR3 protein: ASSLPAEETQY; J gene: TRBJ2-5; CDR3 length: 11; V gene: TRBV5-1
CDR3 protein: ASSLLTSGRARDSYEQY; J gene: TRBJ2-7; CDR3 length: 17; V gene: TRBV27
CDR3 protein: ASSLCTSGRDHEQY; J gene: TRBJ2-7; CDR3 length: 14; V gene: TRBV28
CDR3 protein: SAIITGGARNEQF; J gene: TRBJ2-1; CDR3 length: 13; V gene: TRBV20-1
CDR3 protein: ASSQDLAGPPGTGELF; J gene: TRBJ2-2; CDR3 length: 16; V gene: TRBV4-3
CDR3 protein: ASSFRGVWTSDSYEQY; J gene: TRBJ2-7; CDR3 length: 16; V gene: TRBV27
CDR3 protein: ASRGRTGVDGYT; J gene: TRBJ1-2; CDR3 length: 12; V gene: TRBV28
CDR3 protein: ASSLFRGHLNEQF; J gene: TRBJ2-1; CDR3 length: 13; V gene: TRBV7-3
CDR3 protein: ASSFGQGAPNTEAF; J gene: TRBJ1-1; CDR3 length: 14; V gene: TRBV5-1
CDR3 protein: ASSNRQGSSYEQY; J gene: TRBJ2-7; CDR3 length: 13; V gene: TRBV5-1
CDR3 protein: ASSLFVNRLAGGTDTQY; J gene: TRBJ2-3; CDR3 length: 17; V gene: TRBV28
CDR3 protein: ATCPSSPRGQTQY; J gene: TRBJ2-5; CDR3 length: 13; V gene: TRBV15
CDR3 protein: ASSLRGTDLPPYNEQF; J gene: TRBJ2-1; CDR3 length: 16; V gene: TRBV7-6
CDR3 protein: ASSHGTGLPQETQY; J gene: TRBJ2-5; CDR3 length: 14; V gene: TRBV28
CDR3 protein: SARDWDYRTDTQY; J gene: TRBJ2-3; CDR3 length: 13; V gene: TRBV20-1
CDR3 protein: SARSVGTSGRTDTQY; J gene: TRBJ2-3; CDR3 length: 15; V gene: TRBV20-1
CDR3 protein: ASTYGRGGGY; J gene: TRBJ2-3; CDR3 length: 10; V gene: TRBV12-3/TRBV12-4
CDR3 protein: SASDSLDTQY; J gene: TRBJ2-3; CDR3 length: 10; V gene: TRBV20-1
CDR3 protein: ASSSSRGYNEQF; J gene: TRBJ2-1; CDR3 length: 12; V gene: TRBV7-9
CDR3 protein: ASSLSELSHEQF; J gene: TRBJ2-1; CDR3 length: 12; V gene: TRBV12-3/TRBV12-4
CDR3 protein: ASSFGSYPCEQY; J gene: TRBJ2-7; CDR3 length: 12; V gene: TRBV28
CDR3 protein: SARSGTVLSDEQY; J gene: TRBJ2-7; CDR3 length: 13; V gene: TRBV20-1